This TCR beta chain derives from a study of T cells expressing NK-cell markers. TCRdb reprocessed the 5' RACE reads and keeps a single row for each CDR3 protein, giving no DNA. Its clone listing holds hundreds of thousands of distinct CDR3 sequences. The CDR3 sequence is 17 residues long. The germline V gene has CDR1 MNHEY and CDR2 SVGEGT. The sequenced material came from blood T cells: a sorted CD56 or NKG2C T cell subset, CD4+ or CD8+ T cells, or bulk PBMC T cells (not recorded which). This sequence joins TRBV6-2 or TRBV6-3 and TRBJ1-1; TCRdb selects TRBD1, and the lack of DNA leaves this call unchecked. The origin of this receptor is a woman between 18 and 70 years old in good health. The CDR3 region is CASSYSPPRVRNTEAFF.